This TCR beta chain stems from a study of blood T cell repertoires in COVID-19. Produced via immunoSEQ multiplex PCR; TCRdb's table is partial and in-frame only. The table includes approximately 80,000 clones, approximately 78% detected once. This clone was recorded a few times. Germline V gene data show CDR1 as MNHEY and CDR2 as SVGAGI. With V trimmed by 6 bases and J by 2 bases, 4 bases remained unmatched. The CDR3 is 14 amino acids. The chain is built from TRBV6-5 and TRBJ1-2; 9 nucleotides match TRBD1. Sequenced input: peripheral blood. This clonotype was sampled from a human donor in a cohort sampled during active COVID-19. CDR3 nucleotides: TGTGCCAGCAGGCGGGGGACAGGGAACTATGGCTACACCTTC. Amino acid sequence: CASRRGTGNYGYTF.